The clone carrying this T cell receptor beta chain is a singleton in its sample. Its antigen is unknown. The CDR3 has 15 residues. Germline V gives CDR1 LGHNA, CDR2 YSLEER. V was cut by 0 bases and J by 3 bases, with 11 bases left in between. Clones were read by immunoSEQ multiplex PCR, and TCRdb kept only the in-frame ones, dropping some. The sample has 100,000 or so clones; roughly 57% are singletons. The data were taken from a study of cytotoxic CD8 clonotypes in ibrutinib-treated CLL. About the study: Mean values per sample were 250,000 to 300,000 productive templates and 94,082 productive rearrangements.

Study-wide points: Public clonotypes were uncommon and contracted or stayed stable on treatment. Sample timing was unmatched between remission and later-progressing patients; lymph nodes unstudied. In comparison with age-matched healthy donors, baseline clonality was higher and tracked circulating CD8+ T-cell counts.

This chain joins TRBV4-3 and TRBJ1-1; the D is unclear. The TCR was taken from a human donor with chronic lymphocytic leukemia. Specimen: PBMCs, collected after 24 months of ibrutinib treatment. Written as DNA, the CDR3 is TGCGCCAGCAGCCAAGAATTTGAGTGGGACACTGAAGCTTTCTTT. It codes for CASSQEFEWDTEAFF.